This T cell receptor (beta chain) was recorded in a study of T cells in localized non-small cell lung cancer. V lost 6 bases to trimming and J lost 4 bases; unmatched junction nucleotides: 3. Germline CDR1 MNHNS, CDR2 SASEGT. This CDR3 has 13 residues. The method was immunoSEQ multiplex PCR; TCRdb's version includes in-frame clones alone and lacks a portion of them. The table has some 54,000 clones, 80% seen once. The rearrangement joins TRBV6-1 to TRBJ1-5; TRBD1 matches 7 bases. The receptor was derived from a woman aged 35 to 75 with stage II lung adenocarcinoma. Here the sequenced sample was PBMCs, taken before any cancer treatment. Here the CDR3 reads CASRVQGNQPQHF. In nucleotides, the CDR3 is TGTGCCAGCAGGGTACAGGGGAATCAGCCCCAGCATTTT.